The 17 T cell receptor beta chains in this list originate from one sample, sequenced in a study of cytomegalovirus exposure and HLA in healthy donors. Amplification used 60 Vbeta primers and 13 Jbeta primers. Sequencing used immunoSEQ multiplex PCR; TCRdb keeps in-frame clones, though not all of them. This table holds over 30,000 clones, 65% to 70% found once. Source material: PBMCs. Every receptor here comes from a man aged 35 to 55 in good health and CMV-seropositive.

The rearrangement links TRBV7-9 to TRBJ2-2; 13 nucleotides match TRBD2. The CDR3 totals 17 residues. J was trimmed by 3 bases and V by 7 bases; bases with no gene match: 8. Germline CDR1 is SEHNR and CDR2 is FQNEAQ (reference sequence). The CDR3 loop is CASILGTSGDDTGELFF. In nucleotides, the CDR3 is TGTGCCAGCATCCTCGGGACTAGCGGGGATGACACCGGGGAGCTGTTTTTT.

The chain links TRBV9 to TRBJ2-1; 12 positions agree with TRBD2. V trimming: 4 bases; J trimming: 13 bases; junction bases outside the gene matches: 6. Per the germline V gene, CDR1 is SGDLS and CDR2 is YYNGEE. The CDR3 is 13 residues long. The CDR3 coding sequence is TGTGCCAGCAGCCCCCGGACTAGCGGGAATCAGTTCTTC. Amino acid sequence: CASSPRTSGNQFF.

This chain uses TRBV11-2 with TRBJ2-4; 9 nucleotides line up with TRBD1. Germline V CDR1 and CDR2: SGHAT, FQNNGV. The CDR3 is made up of 15 amino acids. The J segment lost 6 bases and the V segment lost 3 bases, leaving 6 bases of the junction unmatched. This chain's CDR3 is CASSFSDRGINIQYF. The CDR3 DNA sequence: TGTGCCAGCAGCTTCTCGGACAGGGGTATAAACATTCAGTACTTC.

This clone occurred once. The gene calls are TRBV5-4 and TRBJ2-7; the match to TRBD1 covers 9 bases. The CDR3 contains 14 residues. Germline loops: CDR1 SGHNT, CDR2 YYREEE (reference sequence). J was trimmed by 2 bases and V by 0 bases; bases with no gene match: 0. As DNA, the CDR3 is TGTGCCAGCAGCTTGGGGACAGGGGCCTACGAGCAGTACTTC. Translation: CASSLGTGAYEQYF.

A remark on this clone: A read error may account for a junction end that differs from germline. This chain connects TRBV15 to TRBJ1-1, with 8 nucleotides matching TRBD1. Germline V CDR1 and CDR2: LNHNV, YYDKDF (reference sequence). The CDR3 spans 14 residues. In DNA form, the CDR3 reads TGTGCCACCAGCAGAGACAGGGGGCACACCGAAGCTTTCTTT. Translating it yields CATSRDRGHTEAFF.

Concerning this clone: This sample also contains other DNA sequences that code for the same CDR3. The CDR3 bases are TGTGCCAGCAGTTACTCGGGGACAGATAACTATGGCTACACCTTC. This translates into CASSYSGTDNYGYTF. V usage is TRBV6-5 and J usage is TRBJ1-2, with 7 bases fitting TRBD1. Per the germline V gene, CDR1 is MNHEY and CDR2 is SVGAGI. V was pared by 0 bases and J by 1 base, with 2 bases of the junction left unmatched. The CDR3 length is 15 residues.

The chain recombines TRBV7-8 with TRBJ1-5, with D perhaps TRBD1 (5 bases). Germline lookup yields CDR1 SGHVS and CDR2 FQNEAQ. Trimming left V 1 base short and J 7 bases short, with 8 bases between. The CDR3 loop spans 13 amino acids. This CDR3 reads CASSLEGMQPQHF. The CDR3 bases are TGTGCCAGCAGCTTAGAGGGGATGCAGCCCCAGCATTTT.

In this sample, this clone turned up a few times. The chain couples TRBV9 to TRBJ1-5; D not resolved. Trimming took 4 bases from V and 6 from J, leaving 11 bases between them. Germline loops: CDR1 SGDLS, CDR2 YYNGEE. This CDR3 has 13 amino acids. Written as DNA, the CDR3 is TGTGCCAGCAGCCCCCAGGTGGGTCAGCCCCAGCATTTT. It specifies CASSPQVGQPQHF.

This clone has a handful of counts. The chain links TRBV6-1 to TRBJ2-3; 12 bases agree with TRBD2. The ends lost 4 bases at V and 6 bases at J; junction bases unmatched: 5. The CDR3 has 15 residues. Germline V gives CDR1 MNHNS, CDR2 SASEGT. CDR3 sequence: CASSASSGGADTQYF. For the CDR3, the DNA is TGTGCCAGCAGTGCCTCTAGCGGGGGGGCCGATACGCAGTATTTT.

J is TRBJ2-1 and V is TRBV19, with D perhaps TRBD1 (6 bases). Trimming removed 3 bases at V and 0 bases at J, with 15 bases between. Germline CDR1 reads LNHDA; CDR2 reads SQIVND (reference sequence). The CDR3 loop spans 17 amino acids. The CDR3 nucleotides read TGTGCCAGTAGTATCCCCGACAGGCAAAGCTCCTACAATGAGCAGTTCTTC. This codes for CASSIPDRQSSYNEQFF.

The chain has TRBV14 and TRBJ2-1; 10 bases are a match to TRBD2. The germline gives CDR1 SGHDN, CDR2 FVKESK. The CDR3 is made up of 16 amino acids. The junction had 8 bases not matched to a gene; V was cut back by 2 bases and J by 7 bases. The CDR3 DNA is TGTGCCAGCAGCCAAACAGCGGGGGGGCCGGGGAATGAGCAGTTCTTC. This gives the protein CASSQTAGGPGNEQFF.

This clone came up a few times. This rearrangement joins TRBV30 to TRBJ1-4, with TRBD1 identical over 8 bases. CDR1 and CDR2 from the germline V gene are GTSNPN and SVGIG (reference sequence). This CDR3 has 14 residues. V trimming: 5 bases; J trimming: 0 bases; junction bases outside the gene matches: 2. DNA of the CDR3: TGTGCCTGGGGGACAGGTACAACTAATGAAAAACTGTTTTTT. It yields the protein CAWGTGTTNEKLFF.

CDR3 nucleotides: TGTGCCAGCAGTTACTCGACGGGAGGGGGCAATCAGCCCCAGCATTTT. This sequence encodes CASSYSTGGGNQPQHF. V and J are TRBV6-6 and TRBJ1-5; D is possibly TRBD1 (5 bases). V was trimmed by 0 bases and J by 2 bases, leaving 11 bases between them. Per the germline V gene, CDR1 is MNHNY and CDR2 is SVGAGI (reference sequence). The CDR3 runs to 16 residues.

This chain connects TRBV6-1 to TRBJ2-3; D gene ambiguous. V lost 5 bases and J lost 4, with 16 bases in between. Germline values: CDR1 MNHNS, CDR2 SASEGT. The CDR3 is 15 residues long. Here the CDR3 DNA reads TGTGCCAGCAGTCCGAGGTCTTGGGTTTCAGATACGCAGTATTTT. Translation: CASSPRSWVSDTQYF.

The V call is TRBV6-1, the J call TRBJ1-4; TRBD1 agrees at 7 bases. CDR3 length equals 15 residues. Germline CDR1 MNHNS, CDR2 SASEGT. V lost 2 bases and J lost 5; bases outside the gene matches: 5. The CDR3 coding sequence is TGTGCCAGCAGTGAATTAGGGACAGTAAATGAAAAACTGTTTTTT. Protein: CASSELGTVNEKLFF.

V and J are TRBV7-9 and TRBJ1-2, with 8 bases lining up with TRBD1. Germline CDR1 is SEHNR and CDR2 is FQNEAQ (reference sequence). This CDR3 region has 15 residues. Trimming at V came to 6 bases and at J to 4 bases, leaving 10 bases not matched to a gene. CDR3 region: CASSQTDRARYGYTF. DNA of the CDR3: TGTGCCAGCAGTCAAACGGACAGGGCTCGCTATGGCTACACCTTC.

CDR3: CASSTPDRDLNQPQHF. CDR3 in DNA: TGTGCCAGTAGTACCCCGGACAGGGACCTCAATCAGCCCCAGCATTTT. The V gene is TRBV19, the J gene TRBJ1-5; 8 nucleotides line up with TRBD1. Germline CDR1 reads LNHDA; CDR2 reads SQIVND (reference sequence). With V trimmed by 4 bases and J by 3 bases, 8 bases remained unmatched. This CDR3 has 16 residues.